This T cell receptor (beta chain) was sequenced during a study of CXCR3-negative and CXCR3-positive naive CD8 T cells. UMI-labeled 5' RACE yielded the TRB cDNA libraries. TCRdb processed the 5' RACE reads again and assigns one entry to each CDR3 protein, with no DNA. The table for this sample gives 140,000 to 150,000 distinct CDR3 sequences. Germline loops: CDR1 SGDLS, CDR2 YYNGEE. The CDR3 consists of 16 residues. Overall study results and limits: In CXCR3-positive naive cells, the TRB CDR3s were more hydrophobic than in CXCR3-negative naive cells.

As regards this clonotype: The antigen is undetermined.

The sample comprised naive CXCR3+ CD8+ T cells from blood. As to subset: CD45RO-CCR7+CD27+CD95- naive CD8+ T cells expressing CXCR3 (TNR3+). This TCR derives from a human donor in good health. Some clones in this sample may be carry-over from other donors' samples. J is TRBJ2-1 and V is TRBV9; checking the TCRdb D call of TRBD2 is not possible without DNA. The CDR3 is CASSPELAVSYNEQFF.